The entry below gives a single T cell receptor (beta chain) sequence along with its context. Its antigen is still unknown. Measured with immunoSEQ multiplex PCR; TCRdb has only the in-frame clones, and not every one. The table has approximately 70,000 clones, approximately 81% seen once. Germline V gene data show CDR1 as SGHDN and CDR2 as FVKESK. The ends were cut back, 2 bases at V and 4 bases at J, with 10 bases in the middle. The CDR3 is 14 residues long. This entry is derived from a study of OX40 agonist ivuxolimab in advanced cancers. Turning to the study itself: Ivuxolimab, an agonist antibody against OX40 (CD134), was given to patients. Regarding the study as a whole: Dosing at 0.1 to 3.0 mg/kg was accompanied by clonal expansion of CD4+ and CD8+ blood T cells by week 6.

The chain joins TRBV14 to TRBJ2-3; D not resolved. Sequencing was performed on CD4+ or CD8+ T cells sorted from blood, taken in a trial of the OX40 agonist ivuxolimab. The receptor's source is an adult with an advanced solid tumor such as melanoma, head and neck, liver or kidney cancer. The CDR3 sequence: CASSQRPTSDTQYF. In DNA, the CDR3 is TGTGCCAGCAGCCAAAGGCCCACCTCAGATACGCAGTATTTT.